One sample yielded the 29 T cell receptor beta chains listed below, sequenced in a study of cytomegalovirus exposure and HLA in healthy donors. Researchers ran the PCR with 60 Vbeta and 13 Jbeta primers. The repertoire was sequenced with immunoSEQ multiplex PCR; TCRdb's copy has only in-frame clones and lacks some. Of around 170,000 clones in the sample, 65% to 85% were seen once. Source material: PBMCs. These receptors were taken from a woman in her thirties or forties in good health and CMV-seropositive.

The chain has TRBV5-1 and TRBJ1-2; weak D call: TRBD1 (5 bases). Looked up from germline, CDR1 is SGHRS and CDR2 is YFSETQ. The V end was cut by 4 bases, the J end by 7 bases, with 11 bases between. The CDR3 spans 12 residues. CDR3 DNA sequence: TGCGCCAGCAGCCCCCGACAGTCTGGCTACACCTTC. Residues: CASSPRQSGYTF.

The gene calls are TRBV4-3 and TRBJ2-3, with 11 bases fitting TRBD1. The CDR3 is made up of 17 amino acids. V gave up 0 bases and J gave up 4 bases; unmatched junction bases: 6. Looked up from germline, CDR1 is LGHNA and CDR2 is YSLEER. The CDR3 region has the DNA TGCGCCAGCAGCCAAGAGTTTTGGGACAGGGGGGCAGATACGCAGTATTTT. Translation gives CASSQEFWDRGADTQYF.

This sequence joins TRBV5-1 and TRBJ2-1; 9 nucleotides agree with TRBD1. The CDR3 consists of 15 residues. The germline V gene has CDR1 SGHRS and CDR2 YFSETQ. Trimming removed 2 bases from V and 6 bases from J; junction bases left unmatched: 6. CDR3 protein: CASSFLTGGGNEQFF. DNA of the CDR3: TGCGCCAGCAGCTTTCTGACAGGGGGAGGCAATGAGCAGTTCTTC.

This rearrangement joins TRBV30 to TRBJ1-5, with TRBD1 identical over 7 bases. The germline gives CDR1 GTSNPN, CDR2 SVGIG (reference sequence). The trim removed 5 bases at V and 1 base at J, leaving 5 bases unmatched. The CDR3 is 14 amino acids. Here the CDR3 DNA reads TGTGCCTGGGCCCCCAGGGGGAGCAATCAGCCCCAGCATTTT. Translation: CAWAPRGSNQPQHF.

DNA of the CDR3: TGTGCCACCAGCACCCTGACAGGGAACACAGATACGCAGTATTTT. Translating it yields CATSTLTGNTDTQYF. The genes are TRBV15 and TRBJ2-3; 7 nucleotides agree with TRBD1. The germline V gene has CDR1 LNHNV and CDR2 YYDKDF (reference sequence). The V and J ends lost 4 bases and 2 bases, in that order; junction bases with no gene match: 6. The CDR3 is 15 amino acids.

This clone was counted a few times. The CDR3 region is CASTRTGANYGYTF. The CDR3 nucleotides read TGTGCCAGCACCCGGACAGGTGCCAACTATGGCTACACCTTC. The chain combines TRBV28 with TRBJ1-2; 7 bases are a match to TRBD1. V lost 7 bases, J lost 2 bases, and 7 bases stayed unmatched. The length of the CDR3 is 14 residues. Per the germline V gene, CDR1 is MDHEN and CDR2 is SYDVKM.

This clone was observed a single time. V is TRBV6-1 and J is TRBJ2-1, with 8 bases matching TRBD1. The CDR3 has 15 amino acids. CDR1 and CDR2 (germline): MNHNS, SASEGT. Unmatched junction bases numbered 12, after V lost 6 bases and J lost 8 bases. CDR3 nucleotide sequence: TGTGCCAGCAGGGCCAAAAGGACAGGGCGCGATGAGCAGTTCTTC. Translated, it gives CASRAKRTGRDEQFF.

V gene TRBV19 combines with J gene TRBJ1-6, with 9 positions matching TRBD1. Germline loops: CDR1 LNHDA, CDR2 SQIVND (reference sequence). The CDR3 consists of 17 residues. Trimming at V came to 3 bases and at J to 3 bases, leaving 6 bases not matched to a gene. The CDR3 region has the DNA TGTGCCAGTAGTATCCAACAGGGGGCTTTCTATAATTCACCCCTCCACTTT. Encoded protein: CASSIQQGAFYNSPLHF.

Here the CDR3 reads CASSEAGTSGGGISYEQYF. CDR3 bases: TGTGCCAGCAGTGAAGCGGGGACTAGCGGGGGGGGGATCTCCTACGAGCAGTACTTC. The chain has TRBV2 and TRBJ2-7, with 16 positions matching TRBD2. V lost 0 bases and J lost 0; bases outside the gene matches: 5. Germline loops: CDR1 SNHLY, CDR2 FYNNEI. CDR3 length: 19 amino acids.

V usage is TRBV21-1 and J usage is TRBJ1-1; the table's D call, TRBD1, has no DNA check behind it. TRBV21-1 is described as a pseudogene. This CDR3 contains 14 residues. The CDR3: CASPGTGKYTEAFF. Written as DNA, the CDR3 is TGTGCCAGCCCCGGGACAGGAAAATACACTGAAGCTTTCTTT.

The sample holds one count of this clone. J is TRBJ2-6 and V is TRBV5-1, with TRBD1 matching over 7 bases. The CDR3 runs to 18 residues. J lost 1 base, V lost 3 bases, and 10 bases had no gene match. Germline CDR1 reads SGHRS; CDR2 reads YFSETQ. CDR3 sequence reads: CASSSAGTAASGANVLTF. The CDR3 bases are TGCGCCAGCAGCTCGGCTGGGACAGCCGCATCTGGGGCCAACGTCCTGACTTTC.

This clone was seen once. This chain uses TRBV6-1 with TRBJ1-5; the D gene is possibly TRBD1 (6 bases). The V gene lost 3 bases and the J gene lost 6 bases, with 18 bases spanning the gap. The CDR3 length is 16 residues. Germline assignment: CDR1 MNHNS and CDR2 SASEGT. The CDR3 region is CASSDGSGTGSQPQHF. The DNA of the CDR3 is TGTGCCAGCAGTGATGGAAGCGGAACAGGGAGTCAGCCCCAGCATTTT.

The chain combines TRBV14 with TRBJ2-1, with 12 bases lining up with TRBD2. Germline V gene lookup returns CDR1 SGHDN and CDR2 FVKESK. The CDR3 is 19 residues long. After removal of 1 base from V and 9 bases from J, the junction contained 16 bases not matched to a gene. CDR3: CASSQGGLAGGRLSGEQFF. Here the CDR3 DNA reads TGTGCCAGCAGCCAAGGGGGGCTAGCGGGGGGGCGGCTGTCTGGTGAGCAGTTCTTC.

There are a few counts of this clone. The V call is TRBV5-4, the J call TRBJ1-5; 7 nucleotides agree with TRBD1. In germline, CDR1 is SGHNT, CDR2 YYREEE (reference sequence). V lost 0 bases and J lost 7; bases outside the gene matches: 4. There are 14 residues in the CDR3. The chain's CDR3 is CASSLAGGGQPQHF. Written as DNA, the CDR3 is TGTGCCAGCAGCTTGGCAGGGGGTGGGCAGCCCCAGCATTTT. The whole variable domain, filled in from reference TRBV5-4 and TRBJ1-5, reads ETGVTQSPTHLIKTRGQQVTLRCSSQSGHNTVSWYQQALGQGPQFIFQYYREEENGRGNFPPRFSGLQFPNYSSELNVNALELDDSALYLCASSLAGGGQPQHFGDGTRLSIL.

V gene TRBV19 combines with J gene TRBJ2-3, with 8 bases aligning to TRBD2. The V and J ends lost 2 bases and 6 bases, in that order; junction bases with no gene match: 10. The CDR3 covers 16 residues. Germline V gene data show CDR1 as LNHDA and CDR2 as SQIVND (reference sequence). The CDR3 bases are TGTGCCAGTAGTATACTTCGGGCGGGGGGCCAGGATACGCAGTATTTT. Its protein product is CASSILRAGGQDTQYF. Based on the CDR3 plus reference TRBV19 and TRBJ2-3, the full variable domain is DGGITQSPKYLFRKEGQNVTLSCEQNLNHDAMYWYRQDPGQGLRLIYYSQIVNDFQKGDIAEGYSVSREKKESFPLTVTSAQKNPTAFYLCASSILRAGGQDTQYFGPGTRLTVL.

CDR3 DNA: TGCGCCAGCTCCGACGGGGGGACGAACACAGATACGCAGTATTTT. Translation: CASSDGGTNTDTQYF. The chain is built from TRBV10-2 and TRBJ2-3; TRBD2 aligns across 7 bases. The CDR3 covers 15 residues. Germline-derived CDR1 and CDR2 are WSHSY and SAAADI. V trimming: 8 bases; J trimming: 2 bases; junction bases outside the gene matches: 10.

The V call is TRBV6-5, the J call TRBJ1-2; D is undetermined. The CDR3 is 14 residues long. The germline gives CDR1 MNHEY, CDR2 SVGAGI. The V and J ends lost 1 base and 8 bases respectively, with 14 bases between them. The CDR3 sequence is CASSYFGTPGGYTF. The CDR3 DNA reads TGTGCCAGCAGTTACTTCGGCACCCCGGGAGGCTACACCTTC.

The V call is TRBV14, the J call TRBJ2-7; D might be TRBD2 (5 bases). Germline V lookup: CDR1 SGHDN, CDR2 FVKESK. This CDR3 contains 15 residues. V gave up 0 bases and J gave up 0 bases, with 9 bases separating them. CDR3 DNA sequence: TGTGCCAGCAGCCAAGATACCGGGAACTCCTACGAGCAGTACTTC. It codes for CASSQDTGNSYEQYF.

The rearrangement joins TRBV2 to TRBJ2-1; perhaps TRBD2 as D (6 bases). The V end lost 8 bases, the J end lost 4 bases, and 24 bases lay between the germline ends. The CDR3 runs to 17 residues. CDR1 is SNHLY, CDR2 FYNNEI, per germline. CDR3 protein: CASEESRGDLTYNEQFF. The CDR3 DNA follows: TGTGCCAGCGAAGAAAGCCGCGGGGACCTAACGTACAATGAGCAGTTCTTC.

The V call is TRBV9, the J call TRBJ2-1, with TRBD2 matching over 12 bases. With V trimmed by 1 base and J by 10 bases, 3 bases remained unmatched. The CDR3 contains 14 residues. In germline, CDR1 is SGDLS, CDR2 YYNGEE. CDR3: CASSVPSGGAEQFF. CDR3 coding DNA: TGTGCCAGCAGCGTACCTAGCGGGGGGGCCGAGCAGTTCTTC.

DNA for the CDR3: TGTGCCAGCAGGCCCGTCCCATGGACTGAAGAGACCCAGTACTTC. Residues: CASRPVPWTEETQYF. This sequence joins TRBV28 and TRBJ2-5; the D gene is possibly TRBD2 (5 bases). In germline, CDR1 is MDHEN, CDR2 SYDVKM. The CDR3 is 15 residues long. V lost 6 bases, J lost 3 bases, and 17 bases lay in between. The full variable domain, its missing parts supplied by reference TRBV28 and TRBJ2-5, is DVKVTQSSRYLVKRTGEKVFLECVQDMDHENMFWYRQDPGLGLRLIYFSYDVKMKEKGDIPEGYSVSREKKERFSLILESASTNQTSMYLCASRPVPWTEETQYFGPGTRLLVL.

This rearrangement joins TRBV14 to TRBJ1-2; D is unresolved. The length of the CDR3 is 14 residues. Germline V gives CDR1 SGHDN, CDR2 FVKESK. Trimming shortened V by 2 bases and J by 7 bases, and 14 bases separated the two germline ends. CDR3 in amino acids: CASSQNQVVTGYTF. CDR3 sequence (DNA): TGTGCCAGCAGCCAAAATCAGGTTGTCACTGGCTACACCTTC.

This chain joins TRBV7-2 and TRBJ1-3; the D gene is possibly TRBD1 (5 bases). The germline gives CDR1 SGHTA, CDR2 FQGNSA. V gave up 3 bases and J gave up 1 base, with 13 bases separating them. This CDR3 contains 16 residues. CDR3 nucleotide sequence: TGTGCCAGCAGCTTGGCCGGGGGGGATTCTGGAAACACCATATATTTT. Translating it yields CASSLAGGDSGNTIYF.

A few counts support this clone. V and J are TRBV6-5 and TRBJ2-7, with D possibly being TRBD2 (5 bases). This CDR3 region has 14 residues. Trimming took 5 bases from V and 2 from J, leaving 13 bases between them. CDR1 is MNHEY and CDR2 is SVGAGI in the germline V gene. CDR3 sequence reads: CASSREGGPYEQYF. The CDR3 DNA reads TGTGCCAGCAGTCGAGAGGGTGGTCCCTACGAGCAGTACTTC.

This sequence joins TRBV5-1 and TRBJ2-4, with 7 positions matching TRBD1. CDR3 length: 14 residues. CDR1 is SGHRS, CDR2 YFSETQ, per germline. Germline trimming cut 2 bases from V and 7 bases from J; bases unmatched to any gene: 6. Here the CDR3 reads CASSLQGFGNIQYF. Written as DNA, the CDR3 is TGCGCCAGCAGCTTACAGGGGTTTGGGAACATTCAGTACTTC.

Remarks on this clone: Compared with germline, one end of the junction differs, possibly owing to a read error. The chain's CDR3 is CSSSLAAGSYGYTF. The CDR3 DNA reads as TGTTCCAGCAGCTTGGCGGCCGGGTCCTATGGCTACACCTTC. V usage is TRBV7-9 and J usage is TRBJ1-2; D gene unclear. The length of the CDR3 is 14 residues. Germline loops: CDR1 SEHNR, CDR2 FQNEAQ (reference sequence).

V usage is TRBV7-9 and J usage is TRBJ1-2, with D uncertain. Between the trimmed V and J ends, which lost 6 bases and 3 bases, there was a span of 11 bases. The germline V gene has CDR1 SEHNR and CDR2 FQNEAQ (reference sequence). This CDR3 comprises 13 residues. The CDR3 nucleotides are TGTGCCAGCAGTCCGAACAACGACTATGGCTACACCTTC. Protein sequence: CASSPNNDYGYTF.

The rearrangement joins TRBV7-6 to TRBJ2-2; 7 bases are a match to TRBD2. The CDR3 has 15 residues. The germline gives CDR1 SGHVS, CDR2 FNYEAQ. Trimming took 1 base from V and 4 from J; bases not matched to a gene: 3. DNA for the CDR3: TGTGCCAGCAGCTTAGTCGGGGAGGGCACCGGGGAGCTGTTTTTT. Residues: CASSLVGEGTGELFF. Filled out from reference TRBV7-6 and TRBJ2-2, the complete variable domain reads GAGVSQSPRYKVTKRGQDVALRCDPISGHVSLYWYRQALGQGPEFLTYFNYEAQQDKSGLPNDRFSAERPEGSISTLTIQRTEQRDSAMYRCASSLVGEGTGELFFGEGSRLTVL.

Only one count was recorded for this clone. The chain has TRBV7-2 and TRBJ2-5; 11 bases match TRBD1. With 5 bases clipped from V and 6 bases from J, the junction kept 14 bases outside the gene matches. The CDR3 is made up of 17 amino acids. Germline-derived CDR1 and CDR2 are SGHTA and FQGNSA. As DNA, the CDR3 is TGTGCCAGCAGCCCCCGGACAGGGGGCGCAATTAGTAAGACCCAGTACTTC. Encoded protein: CASSPRTGGAISKTQYF. Variable domain in full (rest from reference TRBV7-2 and TRBJ2-5): GAGVSQSPSNKVTEKGKDVELRCDPISGHTALYWYRQSLGQGLEFLIYFQGNSAPDKSGLPSDRFSAERTGGSVSTLTIQRTQQEDSAVYLCASSPRTGGAISKTQYFGPGTRLLVL.